This T cell receptor beta chain is from a study of shared clonotypes between healthy human individuals. On the study more broadly: For every donor, three CD4 naive, three CD4 memory, two CD8 naive and one CD8 memory plates were used.

The data were produced by immunoSEQ multiplex PCR, yet TCRdb's version contains in-frame clones alone and is incomplete. Of around 1.5 million clones detected, approximately 98% appear once; the ten largest clones hold roughly 0.42%. Between the trimmed V and J ends, which lost 3 bases and 0 bases, there was a span of 19 bases. CDR3 length equals 18 residues. Germline CDR1 SGHKS, CDR2 YYEKEE (reference sequence). This chain joins TRBV5-5 and TRBJ1-3, with D possibly matching TRBD1 (5 bases). This clonotype originated in a man aged 25-40 years in good health. Sequences were obtained from naive CD4+ T cells sorted from blood. Noted subset: CD45RA+ positively selected. The CDR3 region has the DNA TGTGCCAGCAGCTCGAATCTCGGGGCGCCGAGCTCTGGAAACACCATATATTTT. Translated: CASSSNLGAPSSGNTIYF. Together with reference TRBV5-5 and TRBJ1-3, the CDR3 gives the full variable domain: DAGVTQSPTHLIKTRGQQVTLRCSPISGHKSVSWYQQVLGQGPQFIFQYYEKEERGRGNFPDRFSARQFPNYSSELNVNALLLGDSALYLCASSSNLGAPSSGNTIYFGEGSWLTVV.